This T cell receptor (beta chain) was sequenced during a study of cytomegalovirus exposure and HLA in healthy donors. The CDR3 is made up of 16 amino acids. V was shortened by 10 bases and J by 1 base, with 22 bases between the two germline ends. Per the germline V gene, CDR1 is LNHDA and CDR2 is SQIVND (reference sequence). The table lists this clone with a count of one. It was with 60 Vbeta and 13 Jbeta primers that the PCR ran. Repertoires were generated with immunoSEQ multiplex PCR, while TCRdb's copy carries only in-frame clones and drops some. This sample yields around 150,000 clones, of which around 75% are seen a single time; 3.5% belongs to the top ten.

The sequence was obtained from a human donor in good health. The chain carries TRBV19 and TRBJ1-1; D is perhaps TRBD1 (6 bases). The specimen sequenced was PBMCs. The CDR3 region has the DNA TGTGCCACCCAACTCCCGGCCGGGACACCGAACACTGAAGCTTTCTTT. It codes for CATQLPAGTPNTEAFF.